This T cell receptor beta chain was recovered during a study of response to subunit inactivated influenza vaccine (dated by TCRdb to 2017 to 2018). For context, the study as a whole: To follow how T cells responded to a trivalent subunit inactivated influenza vaccine, the researchers relied on deep quantitative profiling of the T cell receptor repertoire.

Findings and caveats that apply to the study as a whole: The authors suggested that each seasonal influenza vaccination may recruit only a limited number of new T cells.

The germline V gene (reference sequence) sets CDR1 to SGHAT and CDR2 to FQDESV. The CDR3 has 16 amino acids, counting the end cysteine and phenylalanine. This entry keeps only the CDR3 DNA: 48 bases, framed from base 1. Trimming takes 0 bases off V and 6 bases off J; junction bases not matched to a gene: 5. Points on this clonotype: Its binding antigen is unknown. One base away there is no much larger clone; base qualities are not given.

Interpreted using the paper, the time point label stands for: approximately 47 days after influenza vaccine administration. The library was generated by RT-PCR. This sample was sequenced with an Illumina HiSeq 2500. TCRdb ran its own pipeline on the public reads, namely fastp trimming at Q25 and MiXCR clone calling, and kept in-frame beta chains. Each entry merges the rows of one CDR3 protein and shows their most common DNA and genes. The sample yields fewer than 700,000 distinct CDR3 sequences; 10% to 15% were counted once. Together, the top ten hold roughly 14% of the sample. Sequencing was performed on PBMCs from blood, taken about 40 days after vaccination. The rearranged segments are TRBV11-1 and TRBJ2-2; 9 of the junction bases match TRBD1. The sequence came from a man aged 50 to 59 who received an inactivated influenza vaccine. Donor details come from another sample of the same person, matched by shared clones. The nucleotides read TGTGCCAGCAGCTTAGCGGGACAGGGTATTTCCGGGGAGCTGTTTTTT. This sequence encodes CASSLAGQGISGELFF.